This entry describes one TCR beta chain. Its antigen is unknown. This entry comes from a study of OX40 agonist ivuxolimab in advanced cancers. Study-wide context: Every 2 weeks, ivuxolimab was infused into the patients intravenously at between 0.01 and 10 mg/kg.

Study-level points and caveats: Compared with CD4+, CD8+ T cells on average had more expanded clones. With doses of 0.1 to 3.0 mg/kg, CD4+ and CD8+ blood T cells had undergone clonal expansion by week 6.

The CDR3 spans 11 residues. Between the trimmed V and J ends, which lost 3 bases and 5 bases, there was a span of 6 bases. In germline, CDR1 is SGDLS, CDR2 YYNGEE. Repertoires were generated with immunoSEQ multiplex PCR, while TCRdb's copy carries only in-frame clones and drops some. The sample has 25,000 to 40,000 clones, roughly 80% seen once; the top ten hold about 22%. The sequence was collected from an adult with an advanced solid tumor such as melanoma, head and neck, liver or kidney cancer. This chain uses TRBV9 with TRBJ2-7, with D perhaps matching TRBD1 (5 bases). The specimen comprised CD4+ or CD8+ T cells sorted from blood, sampled in a trial of the OX40 agonist ivuxolimab. The CDR3 sequence is CASSGQNEQYF. As DNA, the CDR3 is TGTGCCAGCAGCGGACAGAACGAGCAGTACTTC.